The 18 T cell receptor beta chains in this list originate from one sample, sequenced in a study of T-cell reconstitution after alpha-beta-depleted transplantation in children. Unique molecular identifiers were incorporated when the TCRbeta library was constructed. From the PCR reads, TCRdb called clonotypes with MiXCR, one entry per CDR3 protein. Here the sample spans approximately 400,000 distinct CDR3 sequences, about a tenth being singletons. The specimen was PBMCs from the stem cell graft donor, collected from the stem cell graft. The receptors were sampled from a human donor who donated a stem cell graft to a child with acute myeloid leukemia.

This clonotype was seen more than once but under ten times. The V call is TRBV29-1, the J call TRBJ2-2, with D tentatively TRBD1 or TRBD2 (7 bases each). Germline V gives CDR1 SQVTM, CDR2 ANQGSEA. This CDR3 is 16 amino acids long. The germline V and J ends were trimmed by 0 bases and 6 bases, with 17 bases remaining between them. Here the CDR3 DNA reads TGCAGCGTTGAAGATCCGGCAGGGGGGGGACCCGGGGAGCTGTTTTTT. The encoded protein is CSVEDPAGGGPGELFF.

This clonotype has just a few counts. This rearrangement joins TRBV5-1 to TRBJ1-1; D is perhaps TRBD1 (6 bases). The V gene lost 2 bases and the J gene lost 3 bases, with 11 bases spanning the gap. Per the germline V gene, CDR1 is SGHRS and CDR2 is YFSETQ. The length of the CDR3 is 14 residues. CDR3 amino acids: CASSFRGQDTEAFF. The CDR3 DNA sequence: TGCGCCAGCAGCTTCAGGGGCCAGGACACTGAAGCTTTCTTT. Looking up the rest from reference TRBV5-1 and TRBJ1-1 gives the full variable domain: KAGVTQTPRYLIKTRGQQVTLSCSPISGHRSVSWYQQTPGQGLQFLFEYFSETQRNKGNFPGRFSGRQFSNSRSEMNVSTLELGDSALYLCASSFRGQDTEAFFGQGTRLTVV.

The chain is built from TRBV9 and TRBJ1-6, with TRBD1 matching over 9 bases. Germline CDR1 SGDLS, CDR2 YYNGEE. The CDR3 is 15 amino acids. V was clipped by 2 bases and J by 8 bases; unmatched bases: 5. The CDR3 DNA sequence: TGTGCCAGCAGCGTGGGACAGGGTCGTTATTCACCCCTCCACTTT. It specifies CASSVGQGRYSPLHF.

The J gene is TRBJ1-2, the V gene TRBV14; no reliable D call. V dropped 0 bases and J dropped 4 bases, with 6 bases sitting between them. Germline V CDR1 and CDR2: SGHDN, FVKESK. CDR3 size: 13 residues. The CDR3 loop reads CASSQDRSYGYTF. The CDR3 bases are TGTGCCAGCAGCCAAGATCGGTCCTATGGCTACACCTTC.

There are a few counts of this clonotype. J is TRBJ1-4 and V is TRBV4-3, with D perhaps matching TRBD1 (5 bases). Trimming removed 3 bases from V and 2 bases from J, with 10 bases in between. Germline V gives CDR1 LGHNA, CDR2 YSLEER. The CDR3 runs 15 residues. The CDR3 protein is CASSQYEGTNEKLFF. CDR3 nucleotides: TGCGCCAGCAGCCAGTACGAGGGGACTAATGAAAAACTGTTTTTT.

This sequence joins TRBV12-3 or TRBV12-4 and TRBJ2-7; D could derive from TRBD1 or TRBD2 (5 bases each). This CDR3 is 14 amino acids long. V was pared by 5 bases and J by 2 bases, with 13 bases between. DNA for the CDR3: TGTGCCAGCAGTCCGACCGGGACGACCTACGAGCAGTACGTC. Translating it yields CASSPTGTTYEQYV.

The rearrangement links TRBV7-9 to TRBJ2-5; TRBD2 matches 13 bases. This CDR3 contains 17 residues. Germline lookup yields CDR1 SEHNR and CDR2 FQNEAQ (reference sequence). The trim removed 5 bases at V and 1 base at J, leaving 7 bases unmatched. Here the CDR3 DNA reads TGTGCCAGCAGCCCGGGACTAGCGGGACTATTCCAAGAGACCCAGTACTTC. Residues: CASSPGLAGLFQETQYF.

There are many counts of this clonotype. The J gene is TRBJ2-1, the V gene TRBV20-1; TRBD2 matches at 11 bases. CDR3 length: 14 amino acids. V shed 6 bases, J shed 5 bases, and the junction held 6 bases outside the gene matches. Germline lookup yields CDR1 DFQATT and CDR2 SNEGSKA (reference sequence). CDR3 sequence (DNA): TGCAGTGCCCCGACTAGCGGGGACCACAATGAGCAGTTCTTC. Translation: CSAPTSGDHNEQFF.

This clonotype appeared many times. The chain uses TRBV7-2 and TRBJ2-7, with 8 bases matching TRBD2. The germline V gene has CDR1 SGHTA and CDR2 FQGNSA. This CDR3 is built from 15 residues. Trimming removed 3 bases from V and 4 bases from J; junction bases left unmatched: 8. The CDR3, as DNA: TGTGCCAGCAGCTTGGGAGCGGGGGCAGCTTACGAGCAGTACTTC. This codes for CASSLGAGAAYEQYF.

V and J are TRBV5-5 and TRBJ2-7; tentative D call: TRBD2 (7 bases). This CDR3 region has 15 residues. The V gene's germline CDR1 is SGHKS and CDR2 YYEKEE (reference sequence). Trimming took off 0 bases at V and 4 bases at J, with 14 bases between the two ends. CDR3 residues: CASSLEGGEGYEQYV. DNA of the CDR3: TGTGCCAGCAGCTTGGAAGGGGGGGAGGGGTACGAGCAGTACGTC.

This clonotype has a handful of counts. This chain connects TRBV7-6 to TRBJ1-1; TRBD1 might be the D (6 bases). V lost 5 bases and J lost 4, with 11 bases in between. CDR1 is SGHVS, CDR2 FNYEAQ, per germline. The CDR3 covers 13 residues. The CDR3 sequence is CASSRRGGTEAFF. CDR3 nucleotides: TGTGCCAGCAGCCGCAGGGGAGGCACTGAAGCTTTCTTT. Full variable domain (missing parts from reference TRBV7-6 and TRBJ1-1): GAGVSQSPRYKVTKRGQDVALRCDPISGHVSLYWYRQALGQGPEFLTYFNYEAQQDKSGLPNDRFSAERPEGSISTLTIQRTEQRDSAMYRCASSRRGGTEAFFGQGTRLTVV.

This clonotype has just a few counts. The chain links TRBV29-1 to TRBJ1-2; D remains unclear. Germline lookup yields CDR1 SQVTM and CDR2 ANQGSEA. The CDR3 contains 11 residues. Deletions cut 7 bases from V and 4 bases from J, with 10 bases between. The CDR3 DNA reads TGCAGCGCTGTCTGGATCTATGGCTACACCTTC. Translation: CSAVWIYGYTF. Combining the CDR3 with reference TRBV29-1 and TRBJ1-2 gives the whole variable domain SAVISQKPSRDICQRGTSLTIQCQVDSQVTMMFWYRQQPGQSLTLIATANQGSEATYESGFVIDKFPISRPNLTFSTLTVSNMSPEDSSIYLCSAVWIYGYTFGSGTRLTVV.

This clonotype was observed at least ten times. This chain uses TRBV10-3 with TRBJ1-2; the D is unclear. Germline lookup yields CDR1 ENHRY and CDR2 SYGVKD. Trimming pared 3 bases from V and 4 bases from J, leaving 6 bases between. The CDR3 has 12 amino acids. Here the CDR3 reads CAISDLGYGYTF. The CDR3 DNA reads TGTGCCATCAGTGACTTAGGCTATGGCTACACCTTC.

The table lists this clonotype with a few counts. This chain connects TRBV29-1 to TRBJ2-1; no firm D call. V dropped 3 bases and J dropped 4 bases, with 10 bases sitting between them. CDR1 is SQVTM and CDR2 is ANQGSEA in the germline V gene. CDR3 length equals 13 residues. CDR3 residues: CSVEVVRYNEQFF. The CDR3 DNA is TGCAGCGTTGAGGTCGTACGTTACAATGAGCAGTTCTTC.

This clonotype turned up a few times. The chain links TRBV10-2 to TRBJ2-7, with D possibly TRBD1 on 6 matching bases. Trimming took 6 bases from V and 3 from J, leaving 12 bases between them. This CDR3 has 13 residues. Per germline, CDR1 WSHSY and CDR2 SAAADI. The CDR3 reads CASRNPQGYEQYF. The CDR3, as DNA: TGCGCCAGCAGAAACCCACAGGGCTACGAGCAGTACTTC.

This clonotype has only a few counts. The chain combines TRBV6-2 or TRBV6-3 with TRBJ2-7; the D is unclear. This CDR3 spans 12 amino acids. Trimming pared 6 bases from V and 2 bases from J, leaving 8 bases between. Germline CDR1 is MNHEY and CDR2 is SVGEGT. CDR3 loop: CASRGLTYEQYF. DNA for the CDR3: TGTGCCAGCAGGGGATTAACCTACGAGCAGTACTTC.

The table lists this clonotype with a few counts. The CDR3 DNA follows: TGTGCCAGCAGCTCGCAGGACCGGAGGGGCAATCAGCCCCAGCATTTT. This codes for CASSSQDRRGNQPQHF. The chain joins TRBV7-3 to TRBJ1-5; D unclear. Trimming took off 4 bases at V and 2 bases at J, with 15 bases between the two ends. CDR3 length equals 16 residues. Germline CDR1 is SGHTA and CDR2 is FQGTGA.

V and J are TRBV6-1 and TRBJ2-1; TRBD2 matches 7 bases. Trimming cost V 7 bases and J 7 bases; bases outside gene matches: 13. This CDR3 spans 15 amino acids. Germline V CDR1 and CDR2: MNHNS, SASEGT. The CDR3 loop reads CASTPGVAGGNEQFF. The CDR3 DNA sequence: TGTGCCAGCACCCCCGGGGTAGCGGGCGGTAATGAGCAGTTCTTC.